This T cell receptor (beta chain) was recorded in a study of blood T cells in healthy people across ages. Study as a whole: The template switching approach captured approximately one barcoded beta molecule for every two T cells.

The second PCR ran about 6 to 11 cycles with a sample-barcoded 5' primer and J-beta primers. Each TCR beta cDNA got a 12-nucleotide random molecular identifier. From the 5' RACE reads, TCRdb called clonotypes with MiXCR, one entry per CDR3 protein. The sample lists about 1.5 million distinct CDR3 sequences; roughly two fifths were seen once. Comments on this clonotype: The antigen is not known. The junction and the germline gene differ at one end; a read error may be behind it.

Germline CDR1 reads SGHKS; CDR2 reads YYEKEE (reference sequence). The CDR3 is 13 residues long. Study-level points and caveats: Estimated diversity, derived from one million T cells, was regarded as an underestimate. Among long-lived donors, naive CD4+ cells were more numerous and diversity higher than in aged donors.

This chain connects TRBV5-5 to TRBJ1-1, with D unclear. The clonotype was recovered from a woman aged 18-35 years in good health. The sample taken for sequencing was blood. The CDR3 protein is CASSLEWNIEAFF. CDR3 nucleotide sequence: TGTGCCAGCAGCTTGGAGTGGAACATTGAAGCTTTCTTT.